Listed below are T cell receptor beta chains from one sample, sequenced in a study of T cells after yellow fever vaccination. TCRdb re-called the 5' RACE reads through MiXCR, storing one row per CDR3 protein. The sample contains about 340,000 distinct CDR3 sequences, roughly 8.7% of which appear only once. The input for sequencing was PBMCs, taken on the day of the first yellow fever vaccination. These receptors came from a man in his late teens or twenties who received the YFV17D yellow fever vaccine. The CDR3 runs from the conserved cysteine through the conserved F or W. A D gene is named only where the DNA matches it firmly. Clone size is not always given. Where it is, it says once, few, many or a class for expanded clones.

J	D	V	size	DNA	CDR3
TRBJ2-5	-	TRBV10-1	-	TGCGCCAGCAGTGAGTTACGACAGGAGGAGCAAGAGACCCAGTACTTC	CASSELRQEEQETQYF
TRBJ2-3	-	TRBV11-2	-	TGTGCCAGCAGCCTCAGACTGCACACAGATACGCAGTATTTT	CASSLRLHTDTQYF
TRBJ2-5	-	TRBV6-5	-	TGTGCCAGCAGTTACTCGACCTCCCGGGGGGCAGCGGAGACCCAGTACTTC	CASSYSTSRGAAETQYF
TRBJ2-3	-	TRBV11-3	few	TGTGCCAGCAGCCCGACAGGTTTTGGCACAGATACGCAGTATTTT	CASSPTGFGTDTQYF
TRBJ2-1	-	TRBV9	-	TGTGCCAGCAGCGAAAGCAGGGAGCAGTTCTTC	CASSESREQFF
TRBJ1-4	-	TRBV5-5	many	TGTGCCAGCAGCTTGAGGAGTTCTAATGAAAAACTGTTTTTT	CASSLRSSNEKLFF
TRBJ1-6	-	TRBV20-1	many	TGCAGTGCTAGGACATTAAGTTCACCCCTCCACTTT	CSARTLSSPLHF
TRBJ1-2	-	TRBV20-1	-	TGCAGTGCTTTCCCGGCCACCTCACCATCTCCTAACTATGGCTACACCTTC	CSAFPATSPSPNYGYTF
TRBJ2-2	-	TRBV4-2	-	TGTGCCAGGGGCCCTGGGCGCGGGGCGAACACCGGGGAGCTGTTTTTT	CARGPGRGANTGELFF
TRBJ2-3	-	TRBV20-1	-	TGCAGTGCTTACCCCCGGGGGGCCAACACAGATACGCAGTATTTT	CSAYPRGANTDTQYF
TRBJ1-2	-	TRBV5-6	once	TGTGCCAGCAGCCAACCCAGGGCTGGCTATGGCTACACCTTC	CASSQPRAGYGYTF
TRBJ2-1	-	TRBV4-3	many	TGCGCCAGCGGGGATCCCCATGAGCAGTTCTTC	CASGDPHEQFF